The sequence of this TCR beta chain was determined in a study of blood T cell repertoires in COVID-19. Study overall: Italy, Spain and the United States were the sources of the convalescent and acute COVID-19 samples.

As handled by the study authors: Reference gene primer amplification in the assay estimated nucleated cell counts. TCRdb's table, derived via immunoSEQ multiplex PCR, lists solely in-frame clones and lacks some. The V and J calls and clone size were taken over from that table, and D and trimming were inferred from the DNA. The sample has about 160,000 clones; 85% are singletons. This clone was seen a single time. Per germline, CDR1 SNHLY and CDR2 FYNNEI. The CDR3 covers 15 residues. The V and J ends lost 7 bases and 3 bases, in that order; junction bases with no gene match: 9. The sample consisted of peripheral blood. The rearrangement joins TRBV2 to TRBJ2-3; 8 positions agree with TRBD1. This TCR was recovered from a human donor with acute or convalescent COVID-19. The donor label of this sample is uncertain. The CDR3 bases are TGTGCCAGCAAAACCCAGGGGGCTTTTACAGATACGCAGTATTTT. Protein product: CASKTQGAFTDTQYF.